This TCR beta chain emerged from a study of shared clonotypes between healthy human individuals. TCRdb keeps only in-frame clones here, not all; method: immunoSEQ multiplex PCR. The sample gives around 580,000 clones, 98% of which show up once; 0.3% is in the top ten. It was CD45RO-negative cells, positively selected for CCR7, that made up naive CD8 cells, with terminally differentiated effector memory CD45RA+ cells excluded. On this clone itself: Its antigen is still unknown.

Study observations and caveats: Clonotype sharing across four donors was observed for around 5% of naive CD4 clonotypes.

Sequenced: naive CD8+ T cells sorted from blood. This TCR was recovered from a man in his thirties or forties in good health.

Here the CDR3 DNA reads TGTGCCAGCAGTAAGGATTACACAGATACGCAGTATTTT. Amino acid sequence: CASSKDYTDTQYF. The genes are TRBV6-6 and TRBJ2-3, with D unresolved. Germline loops: CDR1 MNHNY, CDR2 SVGAGI (reference sequence). CDR3 length equals 13 residues. V was shortened by 5 bases and J by 2 bases, with 8 bases between the two germline ends.